A selection of T cell receptor beta chains follows, all from one sample in a study of control samples from healthy donors and cancer patients. Repertoires were generated with immunoSEQ multiplex PCR, while TCRdb's copy carries only in-frame clones and drops some. The table shows roughly 38,000 clones, with about 94% occurring only once. Material for sequencing was blood. These receptors all stem from a woman aged 50 to 65 in good health. Each CDR3 is given with its conserved first and last residue. D genes are given only for firm matches. Some rows have no size entry. The others give once, few or many, or a class for an expanded clone.

>.|.|TRBV28|TRBJ2-3
TGTGCCAGCATCCCTAAGGGGGACTTCCGCACAGATACGCAGTATTTT
CASIPKGDFRTDTQYF
>.|TRBD1|TRBV11-2|TRBJ1-1
TGTGCCAGCAGCTTGTTGCAGGGGGCATACACTGAAGCTTTCTTT
CASSLLQGAYTEAFF
>once|.|TRBV3-1/TRBV3-2|TRBJ1-2
TGTGCCAGCAGCCTACAGACAGCCTATGGCTACACCTTC
CASSLQTAYGYTF
>.|TRBD2|TRBV3-1/TRBV3-2|TRBJ2-3
TGTGCCAGCAGCCAAGACGGACTAGCGGGGAGTAGCACAGATACGCAGTATTTT
CASSQDGLAGSSTDTQYF
>.|.|TRBV19|TRBJ2-1
TGTGCCAGTAGTCACTCTCTCGAGCAGTTCTTC
CASSHSLEQFF
>.|.|TRBV7-2|TRBJ1-2
TGTGCCAGCAGCCCCGTTGTGGGCGGGTATGGCTACACCTTC
CASSPVVGGYGYTF
>.|TRBD2|TRBV5-5|TRBJ2-5
TGTGCCAGCAGCCGGGGAGGGGAGACCCAGTACTTC
CASSRGGETQYF
>once|TRBD1|TRBV6-6|TRBJ2-2
TGTGCCAGCAGCCGCGGACAGGGTACCACCGGGGAGCTGTTTTTT
CASSRGQGTTGELFF
>.|TRBD1|TRBV3-1/TRBV3-2|TRBJ1-4
TGTGCCAGCAGCCAAGCCAGGGGGCTTGAAAAACTGTTTTTT
CASSQARGLEKLFF
>.|.|TRBV7-2|TRBJ2-5
TGTGCCAGCAGCCCTCAGACTCGTGGAGAGACCCAGTACTTC
CASSPQTRGETQYF
>.|TRBD2|TRBV19|TRBJ2-1
TGTGCCAGTAGTACCCTAGCGGGGGGGCCGGGTGAGCAGTTCTTC
CASSTLAGGPGEQFF
>.|.|TRBV6-5|TRBJ1-5
TGTGCCAGCAGTCAGGGAAGCAATCAGCCCCAGCATTTT
CASSQGSNQPQHF
>.|.|TRBV24-1|TRBJ2-2
TGTGCCACCAGTGATCCCCAGCCGACGGACACCGGGGAGCTGTTTTTT
CATSDPQPTDTGELFF
>.|.|TRBV12-3/TRBV12-4|TRBJ2-7
TGTGCCAGCAGTTTAGAATACCCAGTGTACTTC
CASSLEYPVYF
>.|TRBD2|TRBV3-1/TRBV3-2|TRBJ2-3
TGTGCCAGCAGCCCTCTAGCGGGGGGCCCTAGCACAGATACGCAGTATTTT
CASSPLAGGPSTDTQYF
>.|.|TRBV19|TRBJ1-2
TGTGCCAGTAAGGACAGAGGGAACTATGGCTACACCTTC
CASKDRGNYGYTF
>.|.|TRBV6-6|TRBJ1-1
TGTGCCAGCAAGGAGGAGTTGAACACTGAAGCTTTCTTT
CASKEELNTEAFF
>.|TRBD1|TRBV7-8|TRBJ1-2
TGTGCCAGCAGCTATCAGCCCCGGGACAGCTATGGCTACACCTTC
CASSYQPRDSYGYTF
>few|.|TRBV6-5|TRBJ1-2
TGTGCCAGCAGTTGGCGGGGTGGCGGCTACACCTTC
CASSWRGGGYTF
>.|.|TRBV4-3|TRBJ1-5
TGCGCCAGCAGCCAAGGCCCGGGGGGTAATAGCAATCAGCCCCAGCATTTT
CASSQGPGGNSNQPQHF
>.|.|TRBV4-2|TRBJ1-5
TGTGCCAGCAGCCAAGTGGGACAGCCCCAGCATTTT
CASSQVGQPQHF
>.|.|TRBV5-1|TRBJ2-2
TGCGCCAGCAGCAGTATGAACAGGGGAGGAGACAACGGGGAGCTGTTTTTT
CASSSMNRGGDNGELFF
>.|.|TRBV11-3|TRBJ1-5
TGTGCCAGCAGCTCCCTCCCTGGACAGCCCTCCTGTTGGAGCAATCAGCCCCAGCATTTT
CASSSLPGQPSCWSNQPQHF
>.|.|TRBV7-9|TRBJ1-6
TGTGCCAGCAGTACGGACGTCAGCTCACCCCTCCACTTT
CASSTDVSSPLHF
>.|TRBD2|TRBV20-1|TRBJ2-1
TGCAGTGCTAGTCGTTCCAGCGGGGGGATGATCGAGCAGTTCTTC
CSASRSSGGMIEQFF
>.|.|TRBV6-5|TRBJ1-6
TGTGCCAGCAGTTACTTCGGGGATTCACCCCTCCACTTT
CASSYFGDSPLHF
>once|.|TRBV9|TRBJ1-2
TGTGCCAGCAGCGTAGAGGGATCGTTTTATGGCTACACCTTC
CASSVEGSFYGYTF
>.|TRBD1|TRBV19|TRBJ1-2
TGTGCCAGTAGTATTGGGACAGTCTATGGCTACACCTTC
CASSIGTVYGYTF
>.|.|TRBV6-2/TRBV6-3|TRBJ2-3
TGTGCCAGCAGTACCCCAATAACAACCTTGCAGGCGGATACGCAGTATTTT
CASSTPITTLQADTQYF
>.|TRBD1|TRBV27|TRBJ1-1
TGTGCCAGCAGTTTCAGGGGGCCCAACACTGAAGCTTTCTTT
CASSFRGPNTEAFF
>.|.|TRBV6-5|TRBJ1-1
TGTGCCAGCAGGAGGGACACAGGGACGAACACTGAAGCTTTCTTT
CASRRDTGTNTEAFF
>.|TRBD1|TRBV4-3|TRBJ1-2
TGCGCCAGCAGCCAAGAGGCAGGGGGCCGAGGCTACACCTTC
CASSQEAGGRGYTF
>once|TRBD1|TRBV7-2|TRBJ2-3
TGTGCCAGCAACCTTCTCAGGACAGGCCAGGCTAGCACAGATACGCAGTATTTT
CASNLLRTGQASTDTQYF
>.|.|TRBV6-5|TRBJ2-7
TGTGCCAGCAGTTACGATCCGGGGAGCTCCTACGAGCAGTACTTC
CASSYDPGSSYEQYF
>.|TRBD2|TRBV5-1|TRBJ2-1
TGCGCCAGCAGAGGGACTAGCGGGGGAAATGAGCAGTTCTTC
CASRGTSGGNEQFF
>.|TRBD1|TRBV19|TRBJ1-5
TGTGCCAGTACCACGACAGGGGGTAGCAATCAGCCCCAGCATTTT
CASTTTGGSNQPQHF